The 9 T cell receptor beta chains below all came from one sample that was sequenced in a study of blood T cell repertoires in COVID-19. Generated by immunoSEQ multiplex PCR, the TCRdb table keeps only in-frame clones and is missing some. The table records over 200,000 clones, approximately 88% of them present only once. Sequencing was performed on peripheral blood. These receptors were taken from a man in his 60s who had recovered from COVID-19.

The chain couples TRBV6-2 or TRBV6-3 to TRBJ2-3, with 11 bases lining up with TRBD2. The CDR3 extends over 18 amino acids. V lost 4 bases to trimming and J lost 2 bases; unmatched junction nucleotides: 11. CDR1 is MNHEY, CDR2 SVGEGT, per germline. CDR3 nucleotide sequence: TGTGCCAGCAGTTTCTCTAGCGGGAGGAGCCCGCTCACAGATACGCAGTATTTT. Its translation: CASSFSSGRSPLTDTQYF.

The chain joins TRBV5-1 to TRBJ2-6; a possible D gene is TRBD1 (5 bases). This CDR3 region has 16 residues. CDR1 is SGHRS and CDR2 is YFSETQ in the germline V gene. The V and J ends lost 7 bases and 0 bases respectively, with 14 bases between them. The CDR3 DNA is TGCGCCAGCGGAGACAGAACCTTCTCTGGGGCCAACGTCCTGACTTTC. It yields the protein CASGDRTFSGANVLTF.

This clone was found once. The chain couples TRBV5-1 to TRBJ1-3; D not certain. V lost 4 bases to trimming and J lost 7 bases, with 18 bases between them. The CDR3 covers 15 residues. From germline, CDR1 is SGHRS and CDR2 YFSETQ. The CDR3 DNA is TGCGCCAGCAGCCAAGGCCCGGTAGCCGGGAACACCATATATTTT. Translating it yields CASSQGPVAGNTIYF.

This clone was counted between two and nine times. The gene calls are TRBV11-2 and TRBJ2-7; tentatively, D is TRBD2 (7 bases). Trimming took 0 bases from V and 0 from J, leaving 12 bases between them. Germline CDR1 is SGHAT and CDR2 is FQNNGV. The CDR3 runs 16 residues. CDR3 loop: CASSLDPGGASYEQYF. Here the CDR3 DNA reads TGTGCCAGCAGCTTAGATCCTGGGGGGGCCTCCTACGAGCAGTACTTC. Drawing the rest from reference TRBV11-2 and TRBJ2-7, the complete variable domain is EAGVAQSPRYKIIEKRQSVAFWCNPISGHATLYWYQQILGQGPKLLIQFQNNGVVDDSQLPKDRFSAERLKGVDSTLKIQPAKLEDSAVYLCASSLDPGGASYEQYFGPGTRLTVT.

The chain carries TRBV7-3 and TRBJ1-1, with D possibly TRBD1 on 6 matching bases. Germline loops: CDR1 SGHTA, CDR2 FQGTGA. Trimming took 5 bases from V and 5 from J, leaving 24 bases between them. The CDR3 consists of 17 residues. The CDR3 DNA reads TGTGCCAGCAGCATTACTGGGGGCAGACAATTAGGGACTGAAGCTTTCTTT. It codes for CASSITGGRQLGTEAFF.

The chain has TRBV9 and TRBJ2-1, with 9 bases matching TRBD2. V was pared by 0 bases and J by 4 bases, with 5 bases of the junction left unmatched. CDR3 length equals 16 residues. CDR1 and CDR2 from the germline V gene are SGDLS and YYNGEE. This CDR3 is CASSVAAGGPYNEQFF. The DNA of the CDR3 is TGTGCCAGCAGCGTAGCGGCGGGAGGGCCTTACAATGAGCAGTTCTTC.

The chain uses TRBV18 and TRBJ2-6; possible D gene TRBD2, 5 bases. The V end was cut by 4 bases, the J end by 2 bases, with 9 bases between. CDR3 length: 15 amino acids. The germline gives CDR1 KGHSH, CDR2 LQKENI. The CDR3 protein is CASSLAGTGANVLTF. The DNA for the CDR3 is TGTGCCAGCTCACTGGCCGGGACTGGGGCCAACGTCCTGACTTTC.

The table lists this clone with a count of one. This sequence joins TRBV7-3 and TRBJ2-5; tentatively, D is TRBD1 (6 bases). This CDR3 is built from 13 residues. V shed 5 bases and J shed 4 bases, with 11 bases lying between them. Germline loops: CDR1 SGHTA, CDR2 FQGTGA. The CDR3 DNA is TGTGCCAGCAGCAGGGGGAGTGGAGAGACCCAGTACTTC. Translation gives CASSRGSGETQYF. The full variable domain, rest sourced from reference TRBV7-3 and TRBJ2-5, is GAGVSQTPSNKVTEKGKYVELRCDPISGHTALYWYRQSLGQGPEFLIYFQGTGAADDSGLPNDRFFAVRPEGSVSTLKIQRTERGDSAVYLCASSRGSGETQYFGPGTRLLVL.

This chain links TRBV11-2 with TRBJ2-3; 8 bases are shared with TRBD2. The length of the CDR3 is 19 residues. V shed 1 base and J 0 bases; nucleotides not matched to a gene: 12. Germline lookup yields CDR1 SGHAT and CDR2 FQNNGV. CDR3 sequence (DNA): TGTGCCAGCAGCTTAGGGACTAGACTAGCGAGGACTAGCACAGATACGCAGTATTTT. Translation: CASSLGTRLARTSTDTQYF. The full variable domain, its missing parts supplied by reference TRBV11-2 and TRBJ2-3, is EAGVAQSPRYKIIEKRQSVAFWCNPISGHATLYWYQQILGQGPKLLIQFQNNGVVDDSQLPKDRFSAERLKGVDSTLKIQPAKLEDSAVYLCASSLGTRLARTSTDTQYFGPGTRLTVL.